The subject of this entry is one TCR beta chain. The CDR3 is 17 residues long. V was pared by 6 bases and J by 2 bases, with 22 bases between. Germline CDR1 reads LNHDA; CDR2 reads SQIVND (reference sequence). The sample belongs to a study of identical twins. TCRdb reanalysed the 5' RACE reads using MiXCR and keeps one entry per CDR3 protein. The repertoire holds about 550,000 distinct CDR3 sequences, with 20% to 25% as singletons. This sample also belongs to another study, concerning yellow fever vaccine responses in identical twins.

The chain is built from TRBV19 and TRBJ1-2; D gene ambiguous. The material sequenced was CD4+ T cells sorted from blood. This TCR came from a woman between 18 and 29 years old in good health. The CDR3 bases are TGTGCCAGTAGATCCCCGTTCCCGGCAGAACTCAACTATGGCTACACCTTC. Protein: CASRSPFPAELNYGYTF. Full variable domain (rest looked up from reference TRBV19 and TRBJ1-2): DGGITQSPKYLFRKEGQNVTLSCEQNLNHDAMYWYRQDPGQGLRLIYYSQIVNDFQKGDIAEGYSVSREKKESFPLTVTSAQKNPTAFYLCASRSPFPAELNYGYTFGSGTRLTVV.